This T cell receptor beta chain is drawn from a study of control samples from healthy donors and cancer patients. Between the trimmed V and J ends, which lost 1 base and 8 bases, there was a span of 12 bases. The CDR3 has 14 amino acids. CDR1 is SEHNR and CDR2 is FQNEAQ in the germline V gene (reference sequence). The method was immunoSEQ multiplex PCR; TCRdb's version includes in-frame clones alone and lacks a portion of them. The sample holds about 89,000 clones; about 84% are singletons and the top ten take about 2.1%. The sequence came from a woman in her thirties or forties in good health. Sequenced material: blood. This chain joins TRBV7-9 and TRBJ2-1; tentatively, D is TRBD2 (6 bases). The chain's CDR3 is CASSLGLGEDEQFF. As DNA, the CDR3 is TGTGCCAGCAGCTTAGGACTAGGGGAGGATGAGCAGTTCTTC.